This T cell receptor (beta chain) comes out of a study of follicular helper T cells after annual influenza vaccination. Study-level information: Across the 2013-2014, 2014-2015 and 2015-2016 vaccination seasons, some subjects were resampled.

Concerning this clone itself: Its specificity is unknown.

TCRdb's table, derived via immunoSEQ multiplex PCR, lists solely in-frame clones and lacks some. The sample yields some 7,000 clones, around 80% seen once. Time point specified: 2015-2016 season, 7 days after influenza vaccination. Per time point, roughly 35-110 mL of blood was sampled. The germline V gene encodes CDR1 MNHNS and CDR2 SASEGT. V shed 7 bases and J 4 bases; nucleotides not matched to a gene: 12. The CDR3 spans 15 residues. Study outcomes and limitations: For non-cTfh compartments, undersampling could not be ruled out. Change in circulating plasmablasts correlated with ICOS+CD38+ cTfh clonality change.

The rearrangement uses TRBV6-1 and TRBJ2-5; TRBD1 matches 7 bases. The sample was CXCR5- memory CD4+ T cells sorted from blood, taken 7 days after influenza vaccination. The sequence was obtained from an adult who received the influenza vaccine. CDR3 in amino acids: CASTKMGTVIETQYF. The CDR3 nucleotides are TGTGCCAGCACCAAAATGGGGACAGTAATAGAGACCCAGTACTTC.